The clone carrying this T cell receptor beta chain was picked up many times. Its antigen remains unknown. These data originate in a study of Graves' ophthalmopathy and Graves' hyperthyroidism. Turning to the study itself: By definition, stable hyperthyroidism involved no ophthalmopathy within 18 months of follow-up. Notes on the study in general: Most expanded clonotypes from thyroid (those above 0.001 frequency) were also found in blood.

Amplified TCR beta CDR3 regions were obtained using RNA transcripts as template. Scientists carried out first-round RT-PCR using HTBI primers and then a second-round multiplex PCR. In TCRdb, the multiplex PCR reads were re-called with MiXCR into one record per CDR3 protein. The table lists around 1,000,000 distinct CDR3 sequences, approximately 35% of them singletons. The CDR3 runs to 15 residues. The germline V gene encodes CDR1 SGHAT and CDR2 FQNNGV. J gave up 8 bases and V 3 bases, and 11 bases lay outside the gene matches. The receptor was derived from an adult man with Graves' hyperthyroidism. The sequenced sample was peripheral blood or thyroid tissue (not recorded which). The chain uses TRBV11-2 and TRBJ1-2; TRBD1 matches at 8 bases. The CDR3 region is CASSFSDRVLLGYTF. Written as DNA, the CDR3 is TGTGCCAGCAGCTTCTCGGACAGGGTCTTGTTAGGCTACACCTTC.